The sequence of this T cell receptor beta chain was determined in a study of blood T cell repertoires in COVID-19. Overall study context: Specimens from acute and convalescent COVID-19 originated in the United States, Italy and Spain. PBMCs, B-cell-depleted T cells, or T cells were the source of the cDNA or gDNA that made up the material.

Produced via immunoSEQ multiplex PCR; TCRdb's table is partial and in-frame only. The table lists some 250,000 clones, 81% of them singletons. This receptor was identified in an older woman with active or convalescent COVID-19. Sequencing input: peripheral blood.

CDR3 amino acids: CAWSGGTTREQFF. CDR3 coding DNA: TGTGCCTGGAGTGGCGGGACGACAAGGGAGCAGTTCTTC. The genes are TRBV30 and TRBJ2-1, with TRBD2 as a possible D gene (6 bases). V was trimmed by 1 base and J by 10 bases, leaving 14 bases between them. This CDR3 contains 13 residues. The germline gives CDR1 GTSNPN, CDR2 SVGIG (reference sequence).